Below are 8 T cell receptor beta chains sequenced from a single sample in a study of T cells in Graves' hyperthyroidism and ophthalmopathy (dated by TCRdb to 2018 to 2020). Library creation used multiplex PCR. The instrument was an Illumina HiSeq 2000. TCR beta CDR3 regions were amplified from RNA transcripts. The first round of RT-PCR for the TCR CDR3 was performed with the HTBI primer set and the Qiagen OneStep RT-PCR kit. Through fastp at Q25 and MiXCR, TCRdb rebuilt clones from the public reads, retaining in-frame beta chains. Every entry covers one CDR3 protein and lists the most common genes and DNA from its rows. Present in this sample are hundreds of thousands of distinct CDR3 sequences, roughly an eighth of which were seen just once. About 37% of the sample is in the top ten clones. The source material was blood. These receptors came from a woman aged 40 to 50 with Graves' ophthalmopathy.

In its sample, this clonotype was seen many times. The J gene is TRBJ2-1, the V gene TRBV5-6, with D possibly matching TRBD2 (7 bases). There are 16 residues in the CDR3. With 2 bases removed from V and 4 bases from J, the gap between germline ends came to 16 bases. In germline, CDR1 is SGHDT, CDR2 YYEEEE. CDR3 sequence: CASSLGGGPRYNEQFF. As DNA, the CDR3 is TGTGCCAGCAGCTTAGGGGGGGGACCGCGATACAATGAGCAGTTCTTC.

V and J are TRBV12-3 or TRBV12-4 and TRBJ2-5, with D maybe TRBD2 (5 bases). The CDR3 consists of 18 residues. V was clipped by 7 bases and J by 2 bases, with 26 bases between them. CDR3 loop: CASTSLRGSLPGQETQYF. The CDR3 DNA is TGTGCCAGCACGAGCCTTAGAGGGTCCCTCCCGGGACAAGAGACCCAGTACTTC.

To note about this clonotype: Its ends do not fully match the called genes, so a read error is possible. This sequence joins TRBV4-2 and TRBJ1-4; D not certain. The CDR3 length is 17 residues. CDR1 and CDR2 from the germline V gene are LGHNA and YNFKEQ. As DNA, the CDR3 is TGTGCCAGCAGCAAAGAGGGCAGTCCAGGCTTATTGGGAAAACTGTTTTTT. Protein: CASSKEGSPGLLGKLFF.

This clonotype was seen more than once but under ten times. The rearrangement uses TRBV4-1 and TRBJ2-7; D is unresolved. This CDR3 spans 16 amino acids. Trimming removed 6 bases at V and 4 bases at J, with 22 bases between. CDR1 MGHRA and CDR2 YSYEKL come from the germline V gene. The CDR3 loop reads CASRPSLFRSLYEQYF. For the CDR3, the DNA is TGCGCCAGCAGACCCTCCCTTTTCAGGTCACTTTACGAGCAGTACTTC.

V gene TRBV5-1 combines with J gene TRBJ2-1, with D uncertain. Trimming left V 3 bases short and J 0 bases short, with 19 bases between. Germline V gives CDR1 SGHRS, CDR2 YFSETQ. The CDR3 spans 18 residues. This CDR3 is CASSSAYSRFSSYNEQFF. The CDR3 coding sequence is TGCGCCAGCAGCTCCGCATACAGCCGGTTCAGCTCCTACAATGAGCAGTTCTTC.

The chain joins TRBV5-6 to TRBJ2-5; weak D call: TRBD1 (5 bases). The CDR3 spans 14 residues. V lost 2 bases to trimming and J lost 5 bases, with 13 bases between them. Looked up from germline, CDR1 is SGHDT and CDR2 is YYEEEE. CDR3 protein: CASSLAGPEETQYF. The CDR3 region has the DNA TGTGCCAGCAGCTTAGCAGGGCCCGAGGAGACCCAGTACTTC.

The V call is TRBV19, the J call TRBJ1-4; D is unresolved. This CDR3 spans 13 amino acids. V was cut by 3 bases and J by 5 bases, with 7 bases left in between. The V gene's germline CDR1 is LNHDA and CDR2 SQIVND (reference sequence). The CDR3, as DNA: TGTGCCAGTAGTATCTCTGTAAATGAAAAACTGTTTTTT. This translates into CASSISVNEKLFF.

The chain uses TRBV5-1 and TRBJ1-2; D ambiguous. V shed 0 bases and J shed 7 bases, with 13 bases lying between them. The CDR3 runs 14 residues. Germline assignment: CDR1 SGHRS and CDR2 YFSETQ. The CDR3 nucleotides are TGCGCCAGCAGCTTGGAGACAAGGTTCGGTGGCTACACCTTC. The encoded protein is CASSLETRFGGYTF.